This T cell receptor beta chain was identified in a study of cytomegalovirus exposure and HLA in healthy donors. Findings and caveats of the study: The study listed under 200 cytomegalovirus-associated TCR beta chains.

About this clone itself: Its antigen is currently unknown.

It was with 60 Vbeta and 13 Jbeta primers that the PCR ran. Under the authors' procedure: Later, an analysis found some 80 million unique TCR beta chains, and 8.5 million to 12 million of these were shared. TCRdb's table, derived via immunoSEQ multiplex PCR, lists solely in-frame clones and lacks some. V and J calls and clone size are copied from that table; D and trimming were computed from the DNA. The sample lists around 91,000 clones, about three quarters occurring once. Though probably carrying unrecorded immune exposures, donors were nominally healthy at sampling. Trimming shortened V by 6 bases and J by 1 base, and 9 bases separated the two germline ends. Germline V CDR1 and CDR2: MDHEN, SYDVKM. The CDR3 has 13 residues.

This sequence was found in a woman in her 40s in good health and CMV-seropositive. The chain joins TRBV28 to TRBJ1-2, with a weak D call TRBD1 (6 bases). The specimen sequenced was PBMCs. The CDR3 loop reads CASRRQVNYGYTF. The CDR3 DNA sequence: TGTGCCAGCAGGAGACAGGTTAACTATGGCTACACCTTC.